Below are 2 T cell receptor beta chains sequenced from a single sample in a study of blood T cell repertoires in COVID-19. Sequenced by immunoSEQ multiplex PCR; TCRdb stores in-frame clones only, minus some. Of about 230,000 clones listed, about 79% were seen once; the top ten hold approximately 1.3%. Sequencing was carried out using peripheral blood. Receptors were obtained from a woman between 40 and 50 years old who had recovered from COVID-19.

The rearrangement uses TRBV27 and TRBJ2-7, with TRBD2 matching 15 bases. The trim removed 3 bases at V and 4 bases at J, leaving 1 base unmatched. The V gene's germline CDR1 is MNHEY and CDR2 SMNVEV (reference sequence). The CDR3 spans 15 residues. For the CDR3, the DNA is TGTGCCAGCAGTTTCGGACTAGCGGGGGGGTACGAGCAGTACTTC. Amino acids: CASSFGLAGGYEQYF.

This chain's CDR3 is CASSPSPGTGSRHGYTF. The CDR3 DNA sequence: TGTGCCAGTAGCCCCTCCCCCGGGACAGGGTCTCGTCATGGCTACACCTTC. The V gene is TRBV19, the J gene TRBJ1-2, with TRBD1 matching over 9 bases. The CDR3 covers 17 residues. Germline V CDR1 and CDR2: LNHDA, SQIVND (reference sequence). V was clipped by 6 bases and J by 6 bases; unmatched bases: 17.